This T cell receptor (beta chain) derives from a study of cytomegalovirus exposure and HLA in healthy donors. CDR3 length: 16 residues. V shed 1 base and J 7 bases; nucleotides not matched to a gene: 10. Germline V gene lookup returns CDR1 SGHDN and CDR2 FVKESK. With respect to this clone: Its antigen is as yet unknown.

General study results and limits: Indistinguishable V segments, including TRBV6-2 and TRBV6-3, were excluded. In vitro, a few CMV-associated chains proved specific for CMV antigens. Using the classifier, cytomegalovirus status was reportedly diagnosed with high specificity and sensitivity.

60 Vbeta and 13 Jbeta primers were used in PCR. The protocol was immunoSEQ multiplex PCR, while the TCRdb copy is restricted to in-frame clones and leaves out a portion. This table lists 180,000 or so clones. The V call is TRBV14, the J call TRBJ2-3, with 8 bases aligning to TRBD2. This sequence originates from a boy aged 5-17 years in good health and CMV-seronegative. The material sequenced was PBMCs. The CDR3 reads CASSQGVSGARHTQYF. CDR3 DNA: TGTGCCAGCAGCCAAGGGGTTAGCGGGGCAAGGCATACGCAGTATTTT.